These T cell receptor beta chains were read from a single sample in a study of T cell responses to AZD1222 COVID-19 vaccine. Clones were read by immunoSEQ multiplex PCR, and TCRdb kept only the in-frame ones, dropping some. This sample has 100,000 or so clones, with 90% found just once. Sequencing was performed on peripheral blood, taken on day 0 of AZD1222 vaccination. These receptors were obtained from an adult in good health. The CDR3 runs from the conserved cysteine through the conserved F or W. D genes are given only for firm matches. Only some rows state a clone size, as once, few, many or a class for expanded clones.

cdr3_aa,cdr3_nt,clone_size,d_call,j_call,v_call
CASSPQRDRGLYNSPLHF,TGCGCCAGCAGCCCCCAAAGGGACAGGGGGCTGTATAATTCACCCCTCCACTTT,-,TRBD1,TRBJ1-6,TRBV4-1
CASSWGLEASYGYTF,TGTGCCAGTAGTTGGGGGCTGGAGGCCTCCTATGGCTACACCTTC,-,-,TRBJ1-2,TRBV19
CASRDLTNEKLFF,TGCGCCAGTAGGGACCTAACTAATGAAAAACTGTTTTTT,-,-,TRBJ1-4,TRBV5-1
CASSLRGQSYDEQYF,TGTGCCAGCAGCTTGAGGGGACAGAGCTACGATGAGCAGTACTTC,-,TRBD1,TRBJ2-7,TRBV5-4
CASSQDRVKRGEQFF,TGCGCCAGCAGCCAAGATAGGGTAAAACGCGGGGAGCAGTTCTTC,few,-,TRBJ2-1,TRBV4-1
CASSWGSPADYNEQFF,TGTGCCAGCAGCTGGGGGAGTCCAGCGGACTACAATGAGCAGTTCTTC,-,-,TRBJ2-1,TRBV11-2
CAWRTGGNTEAFF,TGTGCCTGGAGGACAGGGGGGAACACTGAAGCTTTCTTT,few,TRBD1,TRBJ1-1,TRBV30
CASSQGTSGGALYEQYF,TGTGCCAGCAGCCAAGGGACTAGCGGGGGGGCATTGTACGAGCAGTACTTC,-,TRBD2,TRBJ2-7,TRBV3-1/TRBV3-2
CASSTGINYGYTF,TGTGCCAGCAGTACAGGGATAAACTATGGCTACACCTTC,-,-,TRBJ1-2,TRBV13
CASSIGGRAGELFF,TGTGCCAGTAGTATCGGGGGGCGGGCCGGGGAGCTGTTTTTT,-,-,TRBJ2-2,TRBV19
CASSQKRGDRYYEQFF,TGTGCCAGCAGCCAAAAAAGAGGGGACAGGTACTATGAGCAGTTCTTC,-,TRBD1,TRBJ2-1,TRBV3-1/TRBV3-2
CASSHGGRTGELFF,TGTGCCAGCTCTCACGGGGGGAGAACCGGGGAGCTGTTTTTT,-,TRBD2,TRBJ2-2,TRBV13
CASRLTGGETEAFF,TGTGCCAGCAGATTGACAGGGGGAGAGACTGAAGCTTTCTTT,-,TRBD1,TRBJ1-1,TRBV7-2
CASSEALGGPGREQYF,TGTGCCAGCAGTGAAGCGCTCGGGGGCCCAGGCCGGGAGCAGTACTTC,-,-,TRBJ2-7,TRBV6-1
CASSPGPNYGYTF,TGTGCCAGCAGCCCGGGCCCAAACTATGGCTACACCTTC,-,-,TRBJ1-2,TRBV7-2
CASSFISGENGYTF,TGTGCCAGCAGTTTTATATCGGGAGAAAATGGCTACACCTTC,-,-,TRBJ1-2,TRBV27